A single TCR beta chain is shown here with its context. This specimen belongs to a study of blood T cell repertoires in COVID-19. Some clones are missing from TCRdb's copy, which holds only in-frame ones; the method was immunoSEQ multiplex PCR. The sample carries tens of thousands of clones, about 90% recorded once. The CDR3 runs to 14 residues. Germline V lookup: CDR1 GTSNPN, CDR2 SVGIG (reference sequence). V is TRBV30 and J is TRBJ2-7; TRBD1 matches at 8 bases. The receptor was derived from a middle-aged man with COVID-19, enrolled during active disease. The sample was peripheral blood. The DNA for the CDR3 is TGTGCTCTCTACTCCGGGACAGGAAATCACGAGCAGTACTTC. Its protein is CALYSGTGNHEQYF.